Described below is a single T cell receptor (beta chain) sequence and its context. These data originate in a study of blood T cell repertoires in COVID-19. Study-level information: Samples of COVID-19 (acute and convalescent) were obtained from the United States, Italy and Spain. From T cells, B-cell-depleted T cells, or PBMCs came the material, which was cDNA or gDNA.

V was pared by 2 bases and J by 7 bases, with 14 bases of the junction left unmatched. CDR3 length equals 18 residues. Germline CDR1 SGHTA, CDR2 FQGTGA. Original data processing: Reference gene primer amplification gave nucleated cell count estimates. The method was immunoSEQ multiplex PCR; TCRdb's version includes in-frame clones alone and lacks a portion of them. That table gives V, J and clone size, and the DNA gave D and trimming. The table records about 92,000 clones, less than 85% of them present only once. Source material: peripheral blood. The rearrangement joins TRBV7-3 to TRBJ2-5; 12 bases are shared with TRBD2. The sequence was collected from a man older than 75 with acute or convalescent COVID-19. CDR3 in amino acids: CASSLPLASGRAGGTQYF. The CDR3 DNA reads TGTGCCAGCAGCTTACCTCTTGCTAGCGGGAGGGCCGGTGGGACCCAGTACTTC.